Described below is a single TCR beta chain sequence and its context. As yet, its antigen is unknown. Its ends do not fully match the called genes, so a read error is possible. The use of a sample-barcoded 5' primer and a J-beta primer mix characterized a second PCR of about 6 to 11 cycles. Each CDR3 protein gets one entry after TCRdb re-called the 5' RACE reads with MiXCR. The sample yields 1.5 million to 1.9 million distinct CDR3 sequences, 35% to 45% seen once. The donors, healthy Caucasians from Russia, were aged about 6 to 90. These data come from a study of blood T cells in healthy people across ages. Overall study findings and caveats: When set beside aged donors, long-lived donors presented more naive CD4+ cells and higher diversity. Age advanced and TCR beta diversity per million T cells fell, roughly linearly.

This CDR3 comprises 12 residues. The sample taken for sequencing was blood. The gene calls are TRBV12-3 or TRBV12-4 and TRBJ2-1; unclear D gene. The source of this sequence is a woman under 30 in good health. This CDR3 is CAGSLYGNEQFF. Written as DNA, the CDR3 is TGTGCCGGCAGTTTATACGGCAATGAGCAGTTCTTC.